This T cell receptor (beta chain) was identified during a study of tumor and adjacent non-tumor tissue in lung cancer. Study-wide context: Each sample yielded 3.5 million to 5 million productive TCRbeta reads on average. Study outcomes and limitations: Normal lung showed higher cumulative top 100 clone frequency than tumor.

The template was RNA from unsorted bulk tissue. Donors were chemotherapy-naive, newly diagnosed lung cancer surgical patients in China, August–late 2014. Three rounds of nested PCR, following a modified ARM-PCR protocol, produced the TCRbeta library. MiXCR was run by TCRdb on the multiplex PCR reads, yielding one entry per CDR3 protein. The table lists under 150,000 distinct CDR3 sequences, approximately 72% of them singletons. As concerns this clonotype: What it binds is unknown. The germline gene is not matched at one end of the junction; a read error may be the cause.

The germline V gene has CDR1 SGHVS and CDR2 FQNEAQ. CDR3 length: 15 amino acids. The source of this sequence is a man aged 60 to 69 with small cell lung cancer. This chain links TRBV7-8 with TRBJ1-2; 7 bases fit TRBD1. Sequencing used lung tumor tissue. This CDR3 is CASSPGTDFNYDYTF. The DNA of the CDR3 is TGTGCCAGCAGCCCCGGGACAGACTTCAACTATGACTACACCTTC.